This passage covers 3 T cell receptor beta chains from one sample sequenced in a study of T-cell memory formation after mild COVID-19. Via MiXCR, TCRdb re-called the 5' RACE reads, giving one row per CDR3 protein. Altogether under 250,000 distinct CDR3 sequences are present, over 15% being singletons, with the ten largest covering 2% to 2.5%. Sequenced material: PBMCs or a T cell subset sorted from them (not recorded which). These receptors were obtained from an adult woman who had mild COVID-19 (a few samples of this study predate the infection). Cell type and time point are not known.

This clonotype was seen ten or more times. This sequence joins TRBV20-1 and TRBJ2-7; D is perhaps TRBD1 (5 bases). This CDR3 spans 12 amino acids. Germline lookup yields CDR1 DFQATT and CDR2 SNEGSKA (reference sequence). Deletions cut 3 bases from V and 4 bases from J, with 10 bases between. The CDR3 region is CSASYQGYEQYF. The CDR3 region has the DNA TGCAGTGCTAGTTACCAGGGATACGAGCAGTACTTC.

This clonotype was seen a handful of times. J is TRBJ2-6 and V is TRBV18; D is undetermined. The CDR3 is made up of 16 amino acids. V lost 6 bases and J 1 base, leaving 13 bases between the germline ends. The V gene's germline CDR1 is KGHSH and CDR2 LQKENI. CDR3 region: CASSARAVSGANVLTF. The CDR3 DNA is TGTGCCAGCTCTGCAAGGGCTGTGTCTGGGGCCAACGTCCTGACTTTC.

The chain combines TRBV21-1 with TRBJ2-7; the table's D call TRBD1 went unverified against the DNA. TRBV21-1 is recorded as a pseudogene. This CDR3 has 16 residues. The CDR3 protein is CASRGIRDRSPLRQYF. The DNA of the CDR3 is TGTGCCAGCAGGGGAATACGGGACAGGTCGCCTCTGAGGCAGTACTTC.